Listed below are T cell receptor beta chains from one sample, sequenced in a study of OX40 agonist ivuxolimab in advanced cancers. Method: immunoSEQ multiplex PCR; TCRdb's copy keeps in-frame clones and lacks some. This table holds about 76,000 clones, roughly 80% found once. Sequencing was performed on CD4+ or CD8+ T cells sorted from blood, taken in a trial of the OX40 agonist ivuxolimab. These receptors were collected from an adult with an advanced solid tumor such as melanoma, head and neck, liver or kidney cancer. Each CDR3 is given with its conserved first and last residue. A D gene is named only where the DNA matches it firmly. The size entry is marked missing in some rows and otherwise reads once, few, many or a size class.

v_gene,d_gene,len,j_gene,abundance,CDR3nt,CDR3aa
TRBV7-2,.,13,TRBJ1-5,few,TGTGCCAGCAGCTTAGATATGGATCAGCCCCAGCATTTT,CASSLDMDQPQHF
TRBV7-9,.,17,TRBJ2-2,.,TGTGCCAGCAGCTCGCGGCTCGGGGGCCCTAACACCGGGGAGCTGTTTTTT,CASSSRLGGPNTGELFF
TRBV6-5,.,10,TRBJ1-2,.,TGTGCCAGCGCGGTATGGGCCTACACCTTC,CASAVWAYTF
TRBV19,.,13,TRBJ1-5,.,TGTGCCAGTAGTACGGCAGTTAATCAGCCCCAGCATTTT,CASSTAVNQPQHF
TRBV6-5,TRBD1,14,TRBJ1-1,.,TGTGCCAGCAGTTACTCCGGCGGACAGGCTGAAGCTTTCTTT,CASSYSGGQAEAFF
TRBV30,TRBD2,16,TRBJ2-1,.,TGTGCCTGGAGAAAGGGAGCTAGCGGGAGAGGTAATGAGCAGTTCTTC,CAWRKGASGRGNEQFF
TRBV7-2,.,16,TRBJ2-5,.,TGTGCCAGCAGCTTAGTACGTCAGCGTAACCAAGAGACCCAGTACTTC,CASSLVRQRNQETQYF
TRBV5-8,TRBD2,16,TRBJ2-1,.,TGTGCCAGCAGCCCGCCGGGACTAGCGATCTACAATGAGCAGTTCTTC,CASSPPGLAIYNEQFF
TRBV4-1,TRBD1,16,TRBJ2-2,.,TGCGCCAGCAGCCAAGGCGTCGGGACAGCCACCGGGGAGCTGTTTTTT,CASSQGVGTATGELFF
TRBV10-1,.,13,TRBJ1-3,few,TGCGCCAGCAGCGGGACAATCGGAAACACCATATATTTT,CASSGTIGNTIYF
TRBV12-1,.,16,TRBJ2-1,.,TGTGCCAGCAGCATTGCTGGGACTAGCGCCGGGAATGAGCAGTTCTTC,CASSIAGTSAGNEQFF
TRBV7-9,TRBD2,17,TRBJ2-7,.,TGTGCCAGCAGCAAGACCGGGACTAGCGGGAGCTGGTACGAGCAGTACTTC,CASSKTGTSGSWYEQYF
TRBV5-1,.,14,TRBJ1-1,.,TGCGCCAGCAGCTTGGCGGACAGGAACACTGAAGCTTTCTTT,CASSLADRNTEAFF
TRBV11-1,.,11,TRBJ1-4,.,TGTGCCAGCAGCCAAGGGGAAAAACTGTTTTTT,CASSQGEKLFF
TRBV27,.,14,TRBJ2-7,once,TGTGCCAGCAGTTCCCCAGGGGTATCCTACGAGCAGTACTTC,CASSSPGVSYEQYF
TRBV27,TRBD1,16,TRBJ1-2,once,TGTGCCAGCAGATCCCGGGAGGGGGCCCCTAACTATGGCTACACCTTC,CASRSREGAPNYGYTF
TRBV4-2,.,17,TRBJ1-4,once,TGTGCCAGCAGCCAAGACTTAGGGGGGGATTATAATGAAAAACTGTTTTTT,CASSQDLGGDYNEKLFF